This TCR beta chain derives from a study of blood T cell repertoires in COVID-19. Across the study: Some COVID-19 samples were acute and others convalescent; all came from the United States, Italy and Spain. T cells, B-cell-depleted T cells, or PBMCs provided the cDNA or gDNA that served as material.

Repertoires were generated with immunoSEQ multiplex PCR, while TCRdb's copy carries only in-frame clones and drops some. The sample consists of a few hundred thousand clones, approximately 90% of them appearing once. Trimming cost V 4 bases and J 1 base, with 7 bases left between them. Germline V lookup: CDR1 LNHDA, CDR2 SQIVND (reference sequence). CDR3 length equals 13 residues. Patients of the Seattle cohort, enrolled during active infection, were followed longitudinally. This receptor was obtained from a woman aged 45-59 years with COVID-19, enrolled during active disease. The specimen sequenced was peripheral blood. The J gene is TRBJ1-1, the V gene TRBV19; D gene ambiguous. The CDR3 protein is CASSTTPNTEAFF. As DNA, the CDR3 is TGTGCCAGTAGTACGACACCGAACACTGAAGCTTTCTTT.